This T cell receptor beta chain emerged from a study of regulatory T cells in long-lasting Graves disease. In the study overall: The antithyroid drugs taken by newly diagnosed Graves' patients had been used for under 3 months.

CDR3 length: 15 residues. Germline values: CDR1 DFQATT, CDR2 SNEGSKA (reference sequence). About this clonotype: A read error likely explains this, since a far larger clone differs by one base.

Through Arm-PCR of CDR3 regions and iRepertoire HTBI primers, TCR beta libraries were built. TCRdb reprocessed the multiplex PCR reads via MiXCR and lists one record per CDR3 protein. This sample has under 450,000 distinct CDR3 sequences; 15% to 20% occur once, and the top ten carry around 20%. Time point specified: newly diagnosed GD, antithyroid drugs for less than 3 months. Generation of the TCR library employed RNA extracted from PBMCs. These data were likewise used in another study, on T cells in Graves' hyperthyroidism and ophthalmopathy.

The rearrangement joins TRBV20-1 to TRBJ2-1; 7 bases map to TRBD2. The clonotype originates from a woman aged 18-30 years with Graves disease. The sequences come from peripheral blood mononuclear cells (PBMCs), collected at new diagnosis, from a patient treated with antithyroid drugs. In nucleotides, the CDR3 is TGCAGTGCTAGAGATGGAGCGGGGAACCAAGAGACCCTGTACTTC. Residues: CSARDGAGNQETLYF.